This TCR beta chain was identified in a study of OX40 agonist ivuxolimab in advanced cancers. Background for the entire study: Ivuxolimab was an agonistic, fully human IgG2 monoclonal antibody directed against OX40 (CD134), a costimulatory receptor. Partial responses were achieved by three dose-escalation patients, of whom one had hepatocellular carcinoma and two had cutaneous melanoma. The paper describes the monotherapy dose-escalation part (N ≈ 52 patients) of the phase I trial of ivuxolimab. Prior anti-PD-1, anti-PD-L1 or anti-CTLA-4 therapy was permitted, and checkpoint inhibitors had been received by 30% to 40% of dose-escalation patients. Peripheral TCRbeta sequencing was intended to test whether TCR sequence diversity was altered and clonal T-cell expansion was caused by ivuxolimab. A male proportion of around 83% and a mean age of about 60 years, ranging from roughly 23 to 80, were recorded for the dose-escalation cohort. Intravenous ivuxolimab was administered to patients every 2 weeks at six dose levels: 0.01, 0.1, 0.3, 1.5, 3 and 10 mg/kg. Of the approximately 54 patients in dose escalation, 19 had hepatocellular carcinoma, some 15 had melanoma, 9 had renal cell carcinoma and 9 had head and neck cancer.

What the study reported, not specific to this receptor: Low levels of normalized T-cell clonal expansion were also seen in some patients who did not respond. In the 0.1-3.0 mg/kg groups, partial responders were among the patients with the lowest normalized peripheral clonal expansion, particularly in CD8+ T cells. Which antigens the clonally expanded peripheral T cells were specific for was not determined. At doses from 0.1 to 3.0 mg/kg, clonal expansion was seen in both CD4+ and CD8+ blood T cells between baseline and week 6. After ivuxolimab, expanded clones were on average more numerous among CD8+ T cells than among CD4+ T cells.

Patients with a history of autoimmune disease or receiving systemic immunosuppression were excluded from the trial. Peripheral blood for TCR sequencing was collected from all dose cohorts at baseline, on cycle 4 day 1, and on cycle 7 day 1. Samples were obtained from an open-label, multicenter, first-in-human phase I dose-escalation trial of ivuxolimab. Adults with locally advanced or metastatic head and neck squamous cell, hepatocellular, melanoma or renal cell carcinoma were enrolled in the trial. Before TCR sequencing, CD4+ and CD8+ T cells were separately sorted from peripheral blood. With respect to this clone: Its antigen specificity is not known. The sample holds no much larger clone one base away, and base qualities are not on file.

Genomic DNA was extracted from sorted cells for sequencing of the TCRbeta CDR3 region. The immunoSEQ Assay was used for sequencing of TCRbeta CDR3 regions. Entries here come from immuneACCESS through TCRdb and include only in-frame sequences with V and J called. Some clones fail to appear in such tables; in the studies checked, an unresolved V gene covers under half of the shortfall, and the cause of the remainder is unknown. This sample gives about 75,000 clones in total; roughly nine tenths of them show up just once. The ten biggest clones cover approximately 8.4% of the sample. V is cut back by 4 bases and J by 5 bases, with 5 bases in the junction unmatched. From the germline V gene, CDR1 is SGHRS and CDR2 is YFSETQ. Inclusive of the bounding cysteine and phenylalanine, the CDR3 is 15 residues long. Left in the record is the CDR3 DNA by itself, 45 bases read in frame from the first base.

The rearranged segments are TRBV5-1 and TRBJ2-2; 10 bases in between match TRBD2. Sequencing used CD4+ or CD8+ T cells sorted from blood, obtained in a trial of the OX40 agonist ivuxolimab. The receptor comes from an adult with an advanced solid tumor such as melanoma, head and neck, liver or kidney cancer. The DNA sequence reads TGCGCCAGCAGCCCTAGCGGGAGAAGGACCGGGGAGCTGTTTTTT. It specifies CASSPSGRRTGELFF.